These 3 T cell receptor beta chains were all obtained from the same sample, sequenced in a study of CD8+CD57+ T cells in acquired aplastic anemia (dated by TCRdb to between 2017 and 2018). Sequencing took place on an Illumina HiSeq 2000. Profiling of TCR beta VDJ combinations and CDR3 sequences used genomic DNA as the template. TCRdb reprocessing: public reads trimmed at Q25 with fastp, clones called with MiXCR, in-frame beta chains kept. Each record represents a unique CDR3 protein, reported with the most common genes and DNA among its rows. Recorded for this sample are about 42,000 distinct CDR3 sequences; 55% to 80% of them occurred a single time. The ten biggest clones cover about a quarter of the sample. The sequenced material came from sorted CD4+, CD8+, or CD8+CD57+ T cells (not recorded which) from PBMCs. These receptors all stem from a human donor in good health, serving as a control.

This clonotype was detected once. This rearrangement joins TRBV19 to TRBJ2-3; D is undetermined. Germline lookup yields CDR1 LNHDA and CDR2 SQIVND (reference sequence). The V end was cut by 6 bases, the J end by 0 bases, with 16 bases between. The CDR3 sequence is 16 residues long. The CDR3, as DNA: TGTGCCAGTAGCCAAGGTGTCTACCACAGCACAGATACGCAGTATTTT. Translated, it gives CASSQGVYHSTDTQYF.

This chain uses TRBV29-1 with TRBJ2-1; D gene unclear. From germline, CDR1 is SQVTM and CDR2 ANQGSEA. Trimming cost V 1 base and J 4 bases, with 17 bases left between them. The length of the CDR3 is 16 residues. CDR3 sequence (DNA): TGCAGCGTTGAAGGGCCACGATTTCTTCAGTACAATGAGCAGTTCTTC. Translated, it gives CSVEGPRFLQYNEQFF.

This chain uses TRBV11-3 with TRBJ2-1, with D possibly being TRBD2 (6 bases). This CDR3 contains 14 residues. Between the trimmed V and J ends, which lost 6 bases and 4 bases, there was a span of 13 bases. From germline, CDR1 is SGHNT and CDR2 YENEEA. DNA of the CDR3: TGTGCCAGCAGTACATCTAGCGCTTACAATGAGCAGTTCTTC. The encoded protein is CASSTSSAYNEQFF. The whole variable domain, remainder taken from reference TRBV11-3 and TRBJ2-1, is EAGVVQSPRYKIIEKKQPVAFWCNPISGHNTLYWYLQNLGQGPELLIRYENEEAVDDSQLPKDRFSAERLKGVDSTLKIQPAELGDSAVYLCASSTSSAYNEQFFGPGTRLTVL.